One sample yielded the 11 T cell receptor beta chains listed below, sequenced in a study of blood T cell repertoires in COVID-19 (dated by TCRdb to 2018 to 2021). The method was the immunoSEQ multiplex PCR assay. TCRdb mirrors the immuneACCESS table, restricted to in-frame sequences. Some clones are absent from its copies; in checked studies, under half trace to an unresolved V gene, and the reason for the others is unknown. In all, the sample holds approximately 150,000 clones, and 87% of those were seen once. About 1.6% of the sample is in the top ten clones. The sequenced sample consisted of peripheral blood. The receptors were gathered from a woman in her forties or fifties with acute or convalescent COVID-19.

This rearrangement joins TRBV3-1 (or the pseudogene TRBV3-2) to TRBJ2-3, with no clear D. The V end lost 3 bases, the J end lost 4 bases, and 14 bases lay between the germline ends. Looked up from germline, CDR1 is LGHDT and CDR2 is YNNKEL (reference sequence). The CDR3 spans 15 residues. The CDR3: CASSHALRDSDTQYF. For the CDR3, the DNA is TGTGCCAGCAGCCACGCGCTTAGAGATTCAGATACGCAGTATTTT.

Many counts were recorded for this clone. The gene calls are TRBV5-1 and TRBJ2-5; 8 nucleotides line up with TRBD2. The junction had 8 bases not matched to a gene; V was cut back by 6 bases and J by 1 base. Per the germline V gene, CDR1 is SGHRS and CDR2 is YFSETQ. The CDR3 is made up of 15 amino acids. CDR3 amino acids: CASTFAGGSQETQYF. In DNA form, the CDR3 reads TGCGCCAGCACTTTTGCGGGGGGATCCCAAGAGACCCAGTACTTC. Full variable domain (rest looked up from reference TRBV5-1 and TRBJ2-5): KAGVTQTPRYLIKTRGQQVTLSCSPISGHRSVSWYQQTPGQGLQFLFEYFSETQRNKGNFPGRFSGRQFSNSRSEMNVSTLELGDSALYLCASTFAGGSQETQYFGPGTRLLVL.

CDR3 DNA: TGCGCCAGTGAAGGGACAGGGGGCACCGGGGAGCTGTTTTTT. Translated: CASEGTGGTGELFF. The chain couples TRBV10-2 to TRBJ2-2; 11 nucleotides match TRBD1. The V and J ends lost 9 bases and 4 bases, in that order; junction bases with no gene match: 4. Germline V lookup: CDR1 WSHSY, CDR2 SAAADI. The CDR3 consists of 14 residues.

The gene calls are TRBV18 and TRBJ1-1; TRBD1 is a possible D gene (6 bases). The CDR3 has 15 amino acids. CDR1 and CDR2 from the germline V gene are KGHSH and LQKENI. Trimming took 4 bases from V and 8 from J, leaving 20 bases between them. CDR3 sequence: CASSLTGILNREAFF. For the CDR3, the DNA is TGTGCCAGCTCACTAACAGGGATTTTGAACAGGGAAGCTTTCTTT.

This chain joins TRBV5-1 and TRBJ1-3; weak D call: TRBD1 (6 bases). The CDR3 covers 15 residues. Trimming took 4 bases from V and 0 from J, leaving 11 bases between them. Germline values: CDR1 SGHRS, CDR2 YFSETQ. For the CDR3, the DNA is TGCGCCAGCAGCCTCTGGGACATCTCTGGAAACACCATATATTTT. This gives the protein CASSLWDISGNTIYF.

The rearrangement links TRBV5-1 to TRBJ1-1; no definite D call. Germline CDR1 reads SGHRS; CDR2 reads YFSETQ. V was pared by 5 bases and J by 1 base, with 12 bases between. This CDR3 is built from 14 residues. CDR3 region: CASRPGSSNTEAFF. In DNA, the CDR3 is TGCGCCAGCAGACCCGGGAGCTCGAACACTGAAGCTTTCTTT. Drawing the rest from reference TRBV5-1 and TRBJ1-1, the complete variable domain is KAGVTQTPRYLIKTRGQQVTLSCSPISGHRSVSWYQQTPGQGLQFLFEYFSETQRNKGNFPGRFSGRQFSNSRSEMNVSTLELGDSALYLCASRPGSSNTEAFFGQGTRLTVV.

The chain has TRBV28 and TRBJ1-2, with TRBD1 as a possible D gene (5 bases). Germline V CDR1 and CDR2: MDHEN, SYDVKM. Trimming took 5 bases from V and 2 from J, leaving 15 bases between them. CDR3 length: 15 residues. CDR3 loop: CASSLKGFYNYGYTF. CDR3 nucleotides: TGTGCCAGCAGTCTAAAGGGGTTTTACAACTATGGCTACACCTTC.

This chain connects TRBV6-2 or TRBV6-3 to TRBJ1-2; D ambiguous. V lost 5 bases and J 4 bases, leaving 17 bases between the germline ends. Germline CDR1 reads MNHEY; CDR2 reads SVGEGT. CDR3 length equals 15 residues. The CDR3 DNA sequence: TGTGCCAGCAGTGACTTTACACCTTCCCCCTATGGCTACACCTTC. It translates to CASSDFTPSPYGYTF.

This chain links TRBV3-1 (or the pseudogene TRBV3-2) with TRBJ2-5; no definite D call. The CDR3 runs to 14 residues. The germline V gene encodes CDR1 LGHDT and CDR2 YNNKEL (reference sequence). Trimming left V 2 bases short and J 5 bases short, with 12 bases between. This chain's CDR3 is CASSQRRQAETQYF. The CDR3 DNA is TGTGCCAGCAGCCAAAGGCGTCAGGCGGAGACCCAGTACTTC.

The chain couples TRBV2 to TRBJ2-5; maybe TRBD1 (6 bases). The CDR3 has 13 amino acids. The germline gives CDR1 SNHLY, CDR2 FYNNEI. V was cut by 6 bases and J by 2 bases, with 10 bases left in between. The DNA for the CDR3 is TGTGCCAGCAGCCGACAGGTGCAAGAGACCCAGTACTTC. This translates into CASSRQVQETQYF.

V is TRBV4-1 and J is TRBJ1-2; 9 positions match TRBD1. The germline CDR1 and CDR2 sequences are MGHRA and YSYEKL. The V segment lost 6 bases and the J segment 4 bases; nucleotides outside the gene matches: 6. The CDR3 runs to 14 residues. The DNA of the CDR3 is TGCGCCAGCAGGCGACAGGGACAGGGCTATGGCTACACCTTC. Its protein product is CASRRQGQGYGYTF.